This TCR beta chain was profiled in a study of blood T cells in healthy people across ages. Primed by a sample-barcoded 5' primer and a J-beta primer mix, a second PCR proceeded for about 7 to 12 cycles. TCRdb called the 5' RACE reads again in MiXCR, with one record for every CDR3 protein. The data hold around 1.5 million distinct CDR3 sequences, with 34% observed a single time. Germline CDR1 MNHEY, CDR2 SMNVEV (reference sequence). V lost 2 bases and J 5 bases, leaving 13 bases between the germline ends. The CDR3 covers 15 residues. The origin of this receptor is a woman aged 25 to 39 in good health. The sequenced material came from blood. V and J are TRBV27 and TRBJ2-1; either TRBD1 or TRBD2 may fit D (6 bases each). The CDR3 spells CASSLGAEGDNEQFF. The CDR3 DNA sequence: TGTGCCAGCAGTTTAGGGGCGGAGGGGGACAATGAGCAGTTCTTC.